A single sample gave rise to the 28 T cell receptor beta chains below, sequenced in a study of T cell changes during pregnancy in multiple sclerosis (dated by TCRdb to 2018 to 2020). Libraries were constructed by the immunoSEQ multiplex PCR assay. TCRdb stores this immuneACCESS table with in-frame sequences only. Part of the clones is absent; in the studies checked, under half of the shortfall reflects unresolved V genes, and no reason is known for the rest. This sample is represented by 25,000 to 35,000 clones; roughly 91% of them were singletons. The top ten clonotypes cover 3% to 4% of the sample. This material consisted of CD4+ T cells from peripheral blood mononuclear cells, taken in the first trimester of pregnancy. The receptors stem from a female donor in good health, enrolled as a control in a pregnancy study.

This chain uses TRBV5-4 with TRBJ2-1; weak D call: TRBD2 (6 bases). Germline CDR1 and CDR2: SGHNT and YYREEE (reference sequence). The CDR3 extends over 15 amino acids. Deletions cut 3 bases from V and 0 bases from J, with 10 bases between. The CDR3 loop is CASSWDSSSYNEQFF. The DNA of the CDR3 is TGTGCCAGCAGCTGGGACTCAAGCTCCTACAATGAGCAGTTCTTC.

V is TRBV10-1 and J is TRBJ2-7; TRBD2 matches at 9 bases. The CDR3 sequence is 15 residues long. The V gene end was trimmed by 0 bases and the J gene end by 3 bases; junction bases not matched to a gene: 3. CDR1 and CDR2 from the germline V gene are WNHNN and SYGVQD (reference sequence). The CDR3 protein is CASSESGAGGYEQYF. CDR3 sequence (DNA): TGCGCCAGCAGTGAGTCAGGAGCGGGGGGCTACGAGCAGTACTTC.

The rearrangement joins TRBV7-8 to TRBJ2-3; D is possibly TRBD1 (6 bases). With 4 bases removed from V and 8 bases from J, the gap between germline ends came to 13 bases. The CDR3 has 13 amino acids. CDR1 SGHVS and CDR2 FQNEAQ come from the germline V gene. The CDR3 region has the DNA TGTGCCAGCAGCTCCCCGGGACATGTTACGCAGTATTTT. Translation: CASSSPGHVTQYF.

V and J are TRBV28 and TRBJ1-6, with TRBD1 as a possible D gene (6 bases). The CDR3 loop spans 19 amino acids. The germline gives CDR1 MDHEN, CDR2 SYDVKM. The V end lost 4 bases, the J end lost 0 bases, and 19 bases lay between the germline ends. The DNA of the CDR3 is TGTGCCAGCAGTTCATATCTACGGACAGCAAGCTCCTATAATTCACCCCTCCACTTT. This sequence encodes CASSSYLRTASSYNSPLHF.

V gene TRBV28 combines with J gene TRBJ2-3, with TRBD2 identical over 13 bases. This CDR3 is built from 20 residues. The V gene end was trimmed by 5 bases and the J gene end by 0 bases; junction bases not matched to a gene: 14. Germline V gene lookup returns CDR1 MDHEN and CDR2 SYDVKM. CDR3 sequence reads: CASSRRTSGGRVTSTDTQYF. CDR3 sequence (DNA): TGTGCCAGCAGTCGCAGGACTAGCGGGGGCCGCGTCACTAGCACAGATACGCAGTATTTT.

The V gene is TRBV15, the J gene TRBJ1-1, with 9 bases lining up with TRBD1. The CDR3 covers 14 residues. Per the germline V gene, CDR1 is LNHNV and CDR2 is YYDKDF (reference sequence). J lost 4 bases, V lost 5 bases, and 5 bases had no gene match. As DNA, the CDR3 is TGTGCCACCAGCGCCCGGGACAGGGCCACTGAAGCTTTCTTT. Translating it yields CATSARDRATEAFF.

The chain carries TRBV11-2 and TRBJ1-6; D remains unclear. Germline V gives CDR1 SGHAT, CDR2 FQNNGV. The CDR3 runs to 15 residues. V lost 0 bases to trimming and J lost 10 bases, with 13 bases between them. CDR3 protein: CASSLEQNSRSPLHF. The CDR3 DNA reads TGTGCCAGCAGCTTAGAACAGAACAGCCGGTCACCCCTCCACTTT.

The genes are TRBV7-2 and TRBJ2-3; TRBD2 agrees at 10 bases. This CDR3 has 15 residues. With 5 bases clipped from V and 2 bases from J, the junction kept 4 bases outside the gene matches. Germline V CDR1 and CDR2: SGHTA, FQGNSA. This CDR3 is CASSPTSGTTDTQYF. The CDR3 nucleotides read TGTGCCAGCAGCCCCACTAGCGGGACCACAGATACGCAGTATTTT.

This sequence joins TRBV10-3 and TRBJ2-7; 9 nucleotides match TRBD1. The CDR3 extends over 12 amino acids. V lost 10 bases and J lost 5; bases outside the gene matches: 6. The V gene's germline CDR1 is ENHRY and CDR2 SYGVKD. The CDR3: CATLQGAHEQYF. The CDR3 DNA reads TGTGCCACCCTACAGGGGGCACACGAGCAGTACTTC.

The chain has TRBV5-1 and TRBJ1-4; D might be TRBD1 (5 bases). Germline V gives CDR1 SGHRS, CDR2 YFSETQ. Trimming took 7 bases from V and 3 from J, leaving 13 bases between them. The CDR3 consists of 14 residues. The CDR3 sequence: CASGRGTANEKLFF. In nucleotides, the CDR3 is TGCGCCAGCGGGCGGGGGACGGCTAATGAAAAACTGTTTTTT. The entire variable domain, with the rest obtained from reference TRBV5-1 and TRBJ1-4, is as follows: KAGVTQTPRYLIKTRGQQVTLSCSPISGHRSVSWYQQTPGQGLQFLFEYFSETQRNKGNFPGRFSGRQFSNSRSEMNVSTLELGDSALYLCASGRGTANEKLFFGSGTQLSVL.

The rearrangement links TRBV7-2 to TRBJ2-1; tentative D call: TRBD2 (5 bases). The CDR3 has 13 residues. V was cut by 0 bases and J by 7 bases, with 7 bases left in between. Germline V CDR1 and CDR2: SGHTA, FQGNSA. This CDR3 is CASSLARENEQFF. In DNA form, the CDR3 reads TGTGCCAGCAGCTTAGCAAGGGAGAATGAGCAGTTCTTC.

V and J are TRBV28 and TRBJ2-2, with 7 bases lining up with TRBD1. V was pared by 11 bases and J by 0 bases, with 9 bases of the junction left unmatched. The CDR3 spans 15 residues. Germline assignment: CDR1 MDHEN and CDR2 SYDVKM. Here the CDR3 DNA reads TGTGCCTCCCACTTCGGGACAGCGAACACCGGGGAGCTGTTTTTT. Translating gives CASHFGTANTGELFF.

This chain connects TRBV18 to TRBJ2-5; D gene ambiguous. CDR1 KGHSH and CDR2 LQKENI come from the germline V gene. The CDR3 covers 14 residues. V lost 0 bases and J lost 5, with 10 bases in between. In DNA form, the CDR3 reads TGTGCCAGCTCACCACCCTCAGCGTGGGAGACCCAGTACTTC. Amino acids: CASSPPSAWETQYF.

In its sample, this clone was seen a few times. The gene calls are TRBV9 and TRBJ1-1, with D uncertain. The CDR3 is 14 residues long. CDR1 is SGDLS, CDR2 YYNGEE, per germline. Trimming pared 0 bases from V and 4 bases from J, leaving 10 bases between. The CDR3 DNA is TGTGCCAGCAGCGTAGAGTCGGGGAGCACTGAAGCTTTCTTT. This translates into CASSVESGSTEAFF.

This clone was seen just once. V is TRBV14 and J is TRBJ2-7; 10 bases agree with TRBD2. This CDR3 is 13 amino acids long. CDR1 and CDR2 from the germline V gene are SGHDN and FVKESK. V gave up 4 bases and J gave up 5 bases; unmatched junction bases: 2. The CDR3 nucleotides read TGTGCCAGCAGCCGCGGGACTAGCGACGAGCAGTACTTC. Its protein product is CASSRGTSDEQYF.

This clone was counted only a few times. The chain combines TRBV4-3 with TRBJ2-4; D is unresolved. Germline V gene data show CDR1 as LGHNA and CDR2 as YSLEER. The CDR3 is 13 residues long. V lost 3 bases to trimming and J lost 5 bases, with 8 bases between them. The DNA of the CDR3 is TGCGCCAGCAGCCAGAACAGTCAAAACATTCAGTACTTC. Its translation: CASSQNSQNIQYF.

The chain combines TRBV28 with TRBJ2-5, with 7 bases that match TRBD1. V gave up 4 bases and J gave up 5 bases; unmatched junction bases: 16. Germline V gene sequence: CDR1 MDHEN, CDR2 SYDVKM. This CDR3 has 17 residues. CDR3 coding DNA: TGTGCCAGCAGTTCTACCACAGGGGCGCCCTCCCAGGAGACCCAGTACTTC. Its protein product is CASSSTTGAPSQETQYF.

The chain uses TRBV19 and TRBJ2-5; TRBD1 agrees at 10 bases. Germline V lookup: CDR1 LNHDA, CDR2 SQIVND (reference sequence). V lost 9 bases and J lost 4; bases outside the gene matches: 8. CDR3 size: 14 residues. The CDR3 here is CASRDRGRGETQYF. CDR3 coding DNA: TGTGCCAGCCGGGACAGGGGCAGGGGAGAGACCCAGTACTTC. Using reference TRBV19 and TRBJ2-5 for the parts outside the CDR3, the full variable domain is DGGITQSPKYLFRKEGQNVTLSCEQNLNHDAMYWYRQDPGQGLRLIYYSQIVNDFQKGDIAEGYSVSREKKESFPLTVTSAQKNPTAFYLCASRDRGRGETQYFGPGTRLLVL.

This clone appeared a few times. The chain carries TRBV28 and TRBJ2-3, with 11 bases aligning to TRBD2. CDR3 size: 15 residues. The germline gives CDR1 MDHEN, CDR2 SYDVKM. J gave up 6 bases and V 8 bases, and 10 bases lay outside the gene matches. The CDR3 sequence: CASSFSGGARDTQYF. The CDR3 nucleotides read TGTGCCAGCTCCTTTAGCGGGGGGGCCAGGGATACGCAGTATTTT. Full variable domain (remainder filled in from reference TRBV28 and TRBJ2-3): DVKVTQSSRYLVKRTGEKVFLECVQDMDHENMFWYRQDPGLGLRLIYFSYDVKMKEKGDIPEGYSVSREKKERFSLILESASTNQTSMYLCASSFSGGARDTQYFGPGTRLTVL.

This chain uses TRBV7-8 with TRBJ1-3; D perhaps matches TRBD1 (6 bases). This CDR3 spans 15 amino acids. V was cut by 2 bases and J by 7 bases, with 15 bases left in between. Germline V gene sequence: CDR1 SGHVS, CDR2 FQNEAQ. The CDR3 here is CASSLQIGTINTIYF. CDR3 DNA sequence: TGTGCCAGCAGCTTACAGATAGGGACAATCAACACCATATATTTT.

This rearrangement joins TRBV11-2 to TRBJ1-2, with 7 bases that match TRBD1. Trimming cost V 5 bases and J 5 bases; bases outside gene matches: 8. CDR1 and CDR2 from the germline V gene are SGHAT and FQNNGV. This CDR3 contains 14 residues. The CDR3 sequence: CASSPGGGRYGYTF. The CDR3 DNA is TGTGCCAGCAGCCCAGGGGGAGGTCGGTATGGCTACACCTTC.

This chain uses TRBV30 with TRBJ2-5; 7 bases are a match to TRBD2. This CDR3 is 15 amino acids long. The V gene's germline CDR1 is GTSNPN and CDR2 SVGIG (reference sequence). V shed 1 base and J 5 bases; nucleotides not matched to a gene: 10. DNA for the CDR3: TGTGCCTGGAGTGGGAGCGGGGACTTAAGGGAGACCCAGTACTTC. Protein sequence: CAWSGSGDLRETQYF. The variable domain in full, completed from reference TRBV30 and TRBJ2-5, reads SQTIHQWPATLVQPVGSPLSLECTVEGTSNPNLYWYRQAAGRGLQLLFYSVGIGQISSEVPQNLSASRPQDRQFILSSKKLLLSDSGFYLCAWSGSGDLRETQYFGPGTRLLVL.

The gene calls are TRBV7-9 and TRBJ2-1; 9 positions agree with TRBD2. The CDR3 totals 17 residues. Germline values: CDR1 SEHNR, CDR2 FQNEAQ (reference sequence). Losses at the gene ends were 1 base for V and 8 bases for J; bases not matched to a gene: 12. CDR3 nucleotides: TGTGCCAGCAGCTTAGAGCCCCAGGCGGGAGGGCCCCATGAGCAGTTCTTC. Translation: CASSLEPQAGGPHEQFF.

The chain links TRBV7-8 to TRBJ2-7, with D tentatively TRBD2 (6 bases). Trimming took off 7 bases at V and 7 bases at J, with 17 bases between the two ends. Germline values: CDR1 SGHVS, CDR2 FQNEAQ. The CDR3 totals 13 residues. CDR3 nucleotide sequence: TGTGCCAGCACCAAACCGGCGGGGTATGAGCAGTACTTC. It codes for CASTKPAGYEQYF.

In DNA, the CDR3 is TGTGCCAGTAGAGATAGCGGGGGGGCCTCCGATACGCAGTATTTT. It translates to CASRDSGGASDTQYF. The chain carries TRBV19 and TRBJ2-3; 11 bases match TRBD2. V shed 6 bases, J shed 6 bases, and the junction held 8 bases outside the gene matches. Per germline, CDR1 LNHDA and CDR2 SQIVND (reference sequence). The CDR3 is 15 residues long.

This clone showed up just once. CDR3 coding DNA: TGCGCCAGCAGCCAACAGACAGGGGGGGCGAACACTGAAGCTTTCTTT. This gives the protein CASSQQTGGANTEAFF. V and J are TRBV5-1 and TRBJ1-1, with 9 bases that match TRBD1. Germline lookup yields CDR1 SGHRS and CDR2 YFSETQ. With V trimmed by 4 bases and J by 1 base, 8 bases remained unmatched. The CDR3 has 16 residues. The complete variable domain, with remaining parts taken from reference TRBV5-1 and TRBJ1-1, reads KAGVTQTPRYLIKTRGQQVTLSCSPISGHRSVSWYQQTPGQGLQFLFEYFSETQRNKGNFPGRFSGRQFSNSRSEMNVSTLELGDSALYLCASSQQTGGANTEAFFGQGTRLTVV.

CDR3 region: CASSYSAGRAYEQYF. CDR3 sequence (DNA): TGTGCCAGCAGTTACTCGGCAGGGCGAGCCTACGAGCAGTACTTC. The gene calls are TRBV6-5 and TRBJ2-7; perhaps TRBD1 as D (5 bases). This CDR3 comprises 15 residues. Germline V gene data show CDR1 as MNHEY and CDR2 as SVGAGI. Trimming took 0 bases from V and 2 from J, leaving 11 bases between them.

The V gene is TRBV12-2, the J gene TRBJ1-1. TRBV12-2 constitutes a pseudogene. The CDR3 contains 15 residues. The CDR3 loop reads CASRPIGDTNTEAFF. CDR3 in DNA: TGTGCAAGTCGCCCTATCGGAGATACGAACACTGAAGCTTTCTTT.